The following is a T cell receptor (beta chain) sequence with its context. This may be a read error: a much more frequent sequence differs by one nucleotide. At the DNA level, this CDR3 is encoded by other sequences in the same sample as well. This sample was taken from a study of shared clonotypes between healthy human individuals. CD45RO-negative, CCR7-selected cells formed the naive CD8 fraction, which excluded terminally differentiated effector memory CD45RA+ cells. This table comes from immunoSEQ multiplex PCR, and its TCRdb copy is limited to in-frame clones, with some not included. The data contain a few million clones, about 94% of them singletons. The CDR3 totals 11 residues. V was trimmed by 4 bases and J by 5 bases, leaving 3 bases between them. Germline V CDR1 and CDR2: MDHEN, SYDVKM.

The gene calls are TRBV28 and TRBJ1-5, with unresolved D. The clonotype was recovered from a man between 18 and 29 years old in good health. Some clones in this sample may be carry-over from other donors' samples. Specimen: naive CD8+ T cells from PBMCs. CDR3 nucleotide sequence: TGTGCCAGCAGTTCTGATCAGCCCCAGCATTTT. Protein sequence: CASSSDQPQHF. Using reference TRBV28 and TRBJ1-5 for the parts outside the CDR3, the full variable domain is DVKVTQSSRYLVKRTGEKVFLECVQDMDHENMFWYRQDPGLGLRLIYFSYDVKMKEKGDIPEGYSVSREKKERFSLILESASTNQTSMYLCASSSDQPQHFGDGTRLSIL.